The 2 T cell receptor beta chains presented below share a single source sample, sequenced in a study of T cell responses to AZD1222 COVID-19 vaccine (dated by TCRdb to about 2021). This specimen's time point label, interpreted: baseline before first vaccination. The receptor library was made with the immunoSEQ multiplex PCR assay. Imported from immuneACCESS, the table was reduced by TCRdb to in-frame sequences with V and J called. These copies leave out some clones; in studies compared against another copy, an unresolved V gene accounts for under half, and the cause of the remainder is not known. The sample table contains 100,000 or so clones; only one count was recorded for about 94% of them. The ten largest make up 2.2% of the sample. The starting material was peripheral blood, obtained on day 0 of AZD1222 vaccination. The receptors come from an adult in good health.

This chain's CDR3 is CASRDSGSGNTIYF. DNA for the CDR3: TGTGCCAGCAGGGATAGCGGGTCTGGAAACACCATATATTTT. The genes are TRBV11-2 and TRBJ1-3; D remains unclear. Germline lookup yields CDR1 SGHAT and CDR2 FQNNGV. V lost 6 bases and J 1 base, leaving 10 bases between the germline ends. The CDR3 extends over 14 amino acids.

The rearrangement links TRBV25-1 to TRBJ2-3; D possibly corresponds to TRBD2 (6 bases). The CDR3 sequence is 17 residues long. Trimming removed 2 bases from V and 2 bases from J, with 17 bases in between. Looked up from germline, CDR1 is MGHDK and CDR2 is SYGVNS. The CDR3 loop reads CASSEAGHSGYTDTQYF. The CDR3 DNA reads as TGTGCCAGCAGTGAAGCGGGTCATAGCGGATACACAGATACGCAGTATTTT.